The 19 T cell receptor beta chains below all came from one sample that was sequenced in a study of shared clonotypes between healthy human individuals (dated by TCRdb to about 2020). The library was made by the immunoSEQ multiplex PCR assay. TCRdb re-hosts the immuneACCESS table, in-frame sequences only. Its copies lack some clones; in the studies checked, an unresolved V gene accounts for under half of them, and the cause for the rest is not known. Across this sample there are some 2,500,000 clones, with roughly 92% seen only once. 0.37% of the sample goes to the ten largest clones. Material for sequencing was naive CD4+ T cells from PBMCs. In the paper's terms, the cell subset or site label means: CD45RA+ positively selected. The receptor set was obtained from a man aged 18 to 29 in good health. Some clones in this sample may be carry-over from other donors' samples.

As to this clone: This specimen includes other DNA sequences encoding the same CDR3. This rearrangement joins TRBV7-3 to TRBJ2-3; 8 bases are shared with TRBD2. The germline gives CDR1 SGHTA, CDR2 FQGTGA. V dropped 4 bases and J dropped 0; count of bases not matched to a gene: 3. This CDR3 region has 15 residues. CDR3 loop: CASSSGLASTDTQYF. The CDR3 DNA reads TGTGCCAGCAGCTCCGGACTAGCAAGCACAGATACGCAGTATTTT.

This chain uses TRBV19 with TRBJ2-5; tentative D call: TRBD1 (5 bases). The CDR3 is 14 residues long. With 5 bases removed from V and 4 bases from J, the gap between germline ends came to 14 bases. The germline V gene has CDR1 LNHDA and CDR2 SQIVND (reference sequence). The CDR3 DNA reads TGTGCCAGTAGTTTAACGGCTAGGGGAGAGACCCAGTACTTC. The encoded protein is CASSLTARGETQYF.

This sequence joins TRBV11-3 and TRBJ2-1; weak D call: TRBD1 (5 bases). The V and J ends lost 5 bases and 0 bases respectively, with 11 bases between them. The CDR3 sequence is 15 residues long. Germline V gives CDR1 SGHNT, CDR2 YENEEA. The CDR3 DNA follows: TGTGCCAGCAGCGTTACAGGAGTCTCCTACAATGAGCAGTTCTTC. Protein product: CASSVTGVSYNEQFF.

J is TRBJ1-1 and V is TRBV28, with 8 bases identical to TRBD1. The CDR3 contains 15 residues. With 3 bases clipped from V and 4 bases from J, the junction kept 7 bases outside the gene matches. Germline lookup yields CDR1 MDHEN and CDR2 SYDVKM. CDR3 DNA sequence: TGTGCCAGCAGTTTCCGCCGGGACAGGAGCACTGAAGCTTTCTTT. Amino acid sequence: CASSFRRDRSTEAFF.

The V call is TRBV28, the J call TRBJ1-2, with D tentatively TRBD1 (6 bases). The CDR3 sequence is 14 residues long. The ends were cut back, 6 bases at V and 5 bases at J, with 16 bases in the middle. Looked up from germline, CDR1 is MDHEN and CDR2 is SYDVKM. CDR3 residues: CASSREGVGYGYTF. CDR3 DNA sequence: TGTGCCAGCAGCCGTGAGGGGGTTGGGTATGGCTACACCTTC.

The V gene is TRBV7-2, the J gene TRBJ2-7; no firm D call. V was cut by 6 bases and J by 2 bases, with 17 bases left in between. The CDR3 has 15 amino acids. Germline V gene lookup returns CDR1 SGHTA and CDR2 FQGNSA. The CDR3 loop reads CASRPTADRPYEQYF. The CDR3 DNA is TGTGCCAGCAGGCCAACGGCGGACCGACCCTACGAGCAGTACTTC.

The J gene is TRBJ2-4, the V gene TRBV28; D may match TRBD1 or TRBD2 (5 bases each). The CDR3 is made up of 13 amino acids. The V end lost 7 bases, the J end lost 0 bases, and 7 bases lay between the germline ends. Germline V gene sequence: CDR1 MDHEN, CDR2 SYDVKM. The CDR3: CASNGAAKNIQYF. The CDR3 coding sequence is TGTGCCAGCAACGGGGCAGCCAAAAACATTCAGTACTTC.

The V gene is TRBV11-3, the J gene TRBJ2-7; D remains ambiguous. From germline, CDR1 is SGHNT and CDR2 YENEEA. V lost 2 bases and J lost 5, with 7 bases in between. The CDR3 loop spans 12 amino acids. The DNA for the CDR3 is TGTGCCAGCAGCTTATATGAAAACGAGCAGTACTTC. Translated, it gives CASSLYENEQYF.

V usage is TRBV4-2 and J usage is TRBJ2-7; 8 bases are shared with TRBD2. CDR1 is LGHNA, CDR2 YNFKEQ, per germline. V gave up 0 bases and J gave up 0 bases; unmatched junction bases: 4. This CDR3 region has 16 residues. In nucleotides, the CDR3 is TGTGCCAGCAGCCAAGACGCCGGGAGGGTCTCCTACGAGCAGTACTTC. Its protein is CASSQDAGRVSYEQYF.

The CDR3: CAISKEGGSNQPQHF. CDR3 DNA: TGTGCCATCAGCAAAGAGGGTGGTAGCAATCAGCCCCAGCATTTT. The genes are TRBV10-3 and TRBJ1-5; D is uncertain. CDR1 is ENHRY, CDR2 SYGVKD, per germline. V was shortened by 6 bases and J by 0 bases, with 12 bases between the two germline ends. This CDR3 is 15 amino acids long.

Remarks on this clone: Different DNA sequences within this sample yield the same CDR3. The chain carries TRBV7-2 and TRBJ2-3; 9 nucleotides match TRBD2. Germline V gene lookup returns CDR1 SGHTA and CDR2 FQGNSA. This CDR3 region has 16 residues. J gave up 0 bases and V 4 bases, and 5 bases lay outside the gene matches. This CDR3 is CASSSGLAGSTDTQYF. The CDR3 bases are TGTGCCAGCAGCTCAGGTCTAGCGGGGAGCACAGATACGCAGTATTTT. The whole variable domain, filled in from reference TRBV7-2 and TRBJ2-3, reads GAGVSQSPSNKVTEKGKDVELRCDPISGHTALYWYRQSLGQGLEFLIYFQGNSAPDKSGLPSDRFSAERTGGSVSTLTIQRTQQEDSAVYLCASSSGLAGSTDTQYFGPGTRLTVL.

The chain links TRBV18 to TRBJ1-5; D is possibly TRBD1 (5 bases). The CDR3 totals 15 residues. V shed 5 bases and J shed 7 bases, with 18 bases lying between them. The germline gives CDR1 KGHSH, CDR2 LQKENI. CDR3 amino acids: CASSDGRARGQPQHF. The DNA of the CDR3 is TGTGCCAGCTCAGATGGGCGGGCTAGGGGACAGCCCCAGCATTTT. Looking up the rest from reference TRBV18 and TRBJ1-5 gives the full variable domain: NAGVMQNPRHLVRRRGQEARLRCSPMKGHSHVYWYRQLPEEGLKFMVYLQKENIIDESGMPKERFSAEFPKEGPSILRIQQVVRGDSAAYFCASSDGRARGQPQHFGDGTRLSIL.

This clone has only one observation. The chain carries TRBV6-6 and TRBJ2-5; 7 bases map to TRBD1. The CDR3 is 12 residues long. Germline V lookup: CDR1 MNHNY, CDR2 SVGAGI (reference sequence). Trimming cost V 10 bases and J 5 bases; bases outside gene matches: 7. The chain's CDR3 is CATRGGWETQYF. The CDR3 DNA is TGTGCCACCCGAGGGGGCTGGGAGACCCAGTACTTC.

The chain joins TRBV30 to TRBJ2-5, with D perhaps TRBD2 (6 bases). The DNA end is a closer match to TRBJ2-7, so the J assignment may be wrong. CDR1 is GTSNPN and CDR2 is SVGIG in the germline V gene (reference sequence). The CDR3 loop spans 14 amino acids. For the CDR3, the DNA is TGTGCCTGGAGTCCGACTAGTCGGCTATACGAGCAGTACTTC. Translating gives CAWSPTSRLYEQYF.

The chain carries TRBV7-2 and TRBJ2-7; 13 nucleotides line up with TRBD2. The CDR3 contains 16 residues. The J segment lost 2 bases and the V segment lost 4 bases, leaving 5 bases of the junction unmatched. CDR1 SGHTA and CDR2 FQGNSA come from the germline V gene. The CDR3 loop reads CASSYGLAGAPYEQYF. CDR3 DNA: TGTGCCAGCAGCTACGGACTAGCGGGAGCGCCCTACGAGCAGTACTTC.

The rearrangement joins TRBV5-1 to TRBJ2-1, with a possible D match to TRBD2 (6 bases). Germline V gene lookup returns CDR1 SGHRS and CDR2 YFSETQ. The CDR3 sequence is 14 residues long. Trimming stripped 4 bases from V and 5 bases from J, with 13 bases between. The CDR3 sequence is CASSRGTDHNEQFF. The DNA of the CDR3 is TGCGCCAGCAGCCGCGGGACGGATCACAATGAGCAGTTCTTC. Using reference TRBV5-1 and TRBJ2-1 for the parts outside the CDR3, the full variable domain is KAGVTQTPRYLIKTRGQQVTLSCSPISGHRSVSWYQQTPGQGLQFLFEYFSETQRNKGNFPGRFSGRQFSNSRSEMNVSTLELGDSALYLCASSRGTDHNEQFFGPGTRLTVL.

V and J are TRBV28 and TRBJ1-2; 9 nucleotides line up with TRBD1. V lost 3 bases, J lost 6 bases, and 14 bases stayed unmatched. The CDR3 is 17 amino acids. Germline V CDR1 and CDR2: MDHEN, SYDVKM. CDR3 DNA sequence: TGTGCCAGCAGTTTCGTTTCGATCGGACAGGGGAACCATGGCTACACCTTC. Its protein is CASSFVSIGQGNHGYTF.

The chain carries TRBV7-9 and TRBJ2-5; 7 nucleotides line up with TRBD1. The CDR3 contains 13 residues. The V segment lost 4 bases and the J segment 7 bases; nucleotides outside the gene matches: 6. The germline V gene has CDR1 SEHNR and CDR2 FQNEAQ (reference sequence). The CDR3 bases are TGTGCCAGCAGCTCCGACAGGGTAGGGACCCAGTACTTC. Its protein product is CASSSDRVGTQYF.

This sequence joins TRBV5-1 and TRBJ2-1; D is perhaps TRBD2 (6 bases). This CDR3 region has 15 residues. The V end lost 5 bases, the J end lost 4 bases, and 16 bases lay between the germline ends. Looked up from germline, CDR1 is SGHRS and CDR2 is YFSETQ. CDR3: CASSGEARPYNEQFF. In DNA form, the CDR3 reads TGCGCCAGCAGTGGGGAGGCCAGGCCTTACAATGAGCAGTTCTTC.